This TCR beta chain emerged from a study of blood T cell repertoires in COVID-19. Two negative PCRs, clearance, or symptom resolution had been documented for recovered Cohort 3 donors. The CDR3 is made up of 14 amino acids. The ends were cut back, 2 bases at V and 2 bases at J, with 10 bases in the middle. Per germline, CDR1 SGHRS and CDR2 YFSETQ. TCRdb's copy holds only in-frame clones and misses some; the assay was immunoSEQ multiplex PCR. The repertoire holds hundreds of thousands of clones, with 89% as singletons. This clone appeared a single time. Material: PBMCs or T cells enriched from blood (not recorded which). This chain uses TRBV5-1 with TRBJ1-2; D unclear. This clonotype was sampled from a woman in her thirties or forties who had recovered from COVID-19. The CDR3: CASSLAPRNYGYTF. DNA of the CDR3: TGCGCCAGCAGCTTAGCTCCGAGGAACTATGGCTACACCTTC.